The source of this TCR beta chain is a study of T cell clonotyping in hematopoietic cell transplantation. Study results and limitations: Pathologically expanded recipient clonotypes increased progressively from day 30 to day 180 as diversity fell.

This CDR3 comprises 15 residues. The germline V gene encodes CDR1 SQVTM and CDR2 ANQGSEA. Trimming removed 0 bases from V and 7 bases from J, with 18 bases in between. Here immunoSEQ multiplex PCR was the method, and the copy in TCRdb shows in-frame clones only, minus some. Of more than 9,500 clones listed, 72% are singletons. Notes on this clone: Its antigen is unknown.

The V and J genes are TRBV29-1 and TRBJ1-2; D is possibly TRBD1 (5 bases). The sample consisted of peripheral blood mononuclear cells, taken 180 days after allogeneic stem cell transplant. This TCR derives from a male patient aged 55-69 years who had an allogeneic stem cell transplant from an unrelated donor, so the T cells may come from the graft donor. Some clones in this sample may be carry-over from other donors' samples. CDR3 in DNA: TGCAGCGTTGAAGATTGGCAGGGTAGAGGTGGTGGCTACACCTTC. Protein product: CSVEDWQGRGGGYTF.